This T cell receptor (beta chain) stems from a study of blood T cell repertoires in COVID-19. Study-level background: The study drew acute and convalescent COVID-19 samples from the United States, Italy and Spain. Nucleic acid was either cDNA or gDNA, and it came from T cells, B-cell-depleted T cells, or PBMCs.

The age range of participants was 18 to 89 years, with residence in about 25 US areas. As processed by the authors: Cell counts per sample came from amplifying reference gene primers. Sequencing was performed with immunoSEQ multiplex PCR; in TCRdb, only in-frame clones are kept and a portion is missing. V, J and clone size derive from that table, while D and trimming were established from the DNA sequence. The table has around 360,000 clones, 80% to 90% seen once. The CDR3 covers 21 residues. V lost 5 bases and J lost 5; bases outside the gene matches: 22. Germline CDR1 SSHAT, CDR2 FNYEAQ (reference sequence).

The material sequenced was PBMCs or T cells enriched from blood (not recorded which). This clonotype was sampled from a man aged 35 to 55 in a cohort exposed to, infected with or recovered from COVID-19 (not recorded which). This chain links TRBV7-7 with TRBJ2-5, with 14 bases aligning to TRBD2. The CDR3 DNA reads TGTGCCAGCAGCCCCGGAAGAACCCGGACTAGCGGGAGGTTTCTAGCGGAGACCCAGTACTTC. Its protein product is CASSPGRTRTSGRFLAETQYF.